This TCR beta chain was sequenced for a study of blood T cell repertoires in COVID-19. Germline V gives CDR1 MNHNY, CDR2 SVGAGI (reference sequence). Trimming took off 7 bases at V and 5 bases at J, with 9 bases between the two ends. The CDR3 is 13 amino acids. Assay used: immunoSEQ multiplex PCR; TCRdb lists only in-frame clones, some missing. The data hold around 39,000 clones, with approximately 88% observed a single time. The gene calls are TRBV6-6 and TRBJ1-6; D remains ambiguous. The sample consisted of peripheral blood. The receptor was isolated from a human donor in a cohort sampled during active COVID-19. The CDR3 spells CASIPSHNSPLHF. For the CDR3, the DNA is TGTGCCAGCATCCCTAGCCATAATTCACCCCTCCACTTT.